The clone carrying this T cell receptor beta chain was counted many times. Its target is unknown. The CDR3 is 14 residues long. This sample was included in a study of read filtering for tumor transcriptome and immune sequencing. Study-level points and caveats: IR-seq and RNA-seq agreed better without single-read clonotypes.

Molecular barcoded adaptors covering alpha/delta and beta/gamma chains were used on roughly 370 ng RNA. TCRdb processed the reads anew with MiXCR; each CDR3 protein has one entry. This table holds 75,000 to 90,000 distinct CDR3 sequences, roughly an eighth found once. V and J are TRBV21-1 and TRBJ2-2. TRBV21-1 corresponds to a pseudogene. What was sequenced was a population of CD138-negative cells sorted from bone marrow. The sequence was obtained from a donor aged 40 or over with multiple myeloma. The CDR3 reads CASSMTDVGGELFF. The CDR3 DNA sequence: TGTGCCAGCAGTATGACGGACGTCGGCGGGGAGCTGTTTTTT.